This TCR beta chain was sequenced during a study of T cells in Graves' hyperthyroidism and ophthalmopathy. Study-wide results and limits: Among thyroid clonotypes expanded above 0.001, most also appeared in blood.

The trim removed 6 bases at V and 5 bases at J, leaving 8 bases unmatched. The CDR3 totals 15 residues. The TCR beta CDR3 regions underwent amplification using RNA transcripts as the source. First-round RT-PCR targeting the TCR CDR3 was performed with the HTBI primer set. TCRdb redid the calling of the multiplex PCR reads with MiXCR, one entry per CDR3 protein. The sample consists of roughly 750,000 distinct CDR3 sequences, around 15% of them appearing once. Every diagnosis used clinical symptoms, serum thyroxine and TRAb, thyroid ultrasound and orbital computed tomography. Concerning this clonotype: The antigen remains undetermined.

The genes are TRBV12-3 or TRBV12-4 and TRBJ2-1, with TRBD2 matching over 9 bases. The specimen was blood. This sequence was found in a man younger than 30 with Graves' hyperthyroidism. The CDR3 spells CASRPGLADHNEQFF. CDR3 sequence (DNA): TGTGCCAGCAGGCCGGGACTAGCAGACCACAATGAGCAGTTCTTC.